Reported below is one T cell receptor beta chain. This receptor's antigen is unknown. Qualities for individual bases were not recorded, and no much larger clone is one base off. Peripheral blood CD8+ and CD4+ T cells from healthy donors, Susac syndrome patients and multiple sclerosis patients were profiled by high-throughput TCR beta sequencing. The Susac syndrome patients fulfilled recently defined diagnostic criteria for either definite or probable disease. Bulk CD8+ and CD4+ T cells were purified by magnetic negative isolation, while CD8+ TEMRA cells were enriched using FACS. Blood was drawn into EDTA tubes, processed within 24 hours, and PBMCs were isolated by density gradient centrifugation. PBMCs intended for TCR sequencing were cryopreserved in liquid nitrogen and thawed later in a water bath at 37 degrees C. Purity of sorted or isolated CD4+, CD8+ and CD8+ TEMRA cells was at least 90%. This sample was taken from a study of CD8 T cells in Susac syndrome (dated by TCRdb to between 2019 and 2020). The study in broad terms: Among the Susac syndrome patients who were sequenced, clinically active disease was present in about 6 and clinical remission was observed in fewer than 10. Susac syndrome patients were therapy-naive, on corticosteroids (some also receiving IVIg), or on IVIg alone at blood withdrawal. The study used repertoire sequencing to test whether antigen drove CD8+ T cell activation and differentiation in Susac syndrome. CD8+ T cell repertoire clonality was compared between 11 to 12 healthy donors, roughly 14 Susac syndrome patients and 15 multiple sclerosis patients. On the study overall, not on this receptor specifically: Roughly 15 and five Susac-specific public clones were found in the total CD8+ and CD8+ TEMRA repertoires, respectively. Susac syndrome CD8+ repertoires showed clonal expansion, highest in CD8+ TEMRA cells and greater in clinically active than remitting patients. The number of individuals in the TCR sequencing and HLA analysis was recognized as being relatively small.

The germline V gene specifies MGHDK as CDR1 and SYGVNS as CDR2. The junction carries 11 bases between V and J, which are trimmed by 2 bases and 15 bases respectively. The CDR3 holds 11 amino acids from the cysteine to the phenylalanine. The kept DNA is CDR3 alone, 33 bases in frame from the first base. RNA was extracted using the RNeasy kit, and roughly 0.5 to 1 ug of the RNA was reverse transcribed with random hexamers. The immunoSEQ multiplex PCR assay, covering 54 Vbeta and 13 Jbeta segments, was used to amplify TCR beta CDR3 regions. PCR amplification bias was corrected using a synthetic template baseline for primer optimization and computational correction. On the authors' methods: Reads were assigned to V, D and J genes according to IMGT and analyzed in immunoSEQ Analyzer, with only productive sequences retained. Clonality was calculated as one minus the Shannon entropy normalized by log2 of the number of productive unique sequences. Public and private clones were assessed among the 100 most prevalent clones of each patient and control. Clones were defined as Susac-specific when absent from the healthy and MS cohorts, from fewer than 1,200 published viral clones and from other ImmuneACCESS disease sequences. TCRdb reprocessing: public reads trimmed at Q25 with fastp, clones called with MiXCR, in-frame beta chains kept. All rows with the same CDR3 protein become a single entry with the most common DNA and genes. The V and J calls were not made by the authors but by TCRdb's processing. In this sample the table shows fewer than 90,000 distinct CDR3 sequences, 90% to 95% of which occur a single time. Less than 0.6% of the sample lies in the top ten.

The source of this sequence is a human donor with Susac syndrome. The sample taken for sequencing was CD8+ T cells from PBMCs. This sequence uses TRBV25-1 and TRBJ2-1, with TRBD2 as a weak D call on 7 bases. Read as DNA, the sequence is TGTGCCAGCAGTGAAGGCGGGGGCAGGTTCTTC. Its protein reads: CASSEGGGRFF.